Following are 27 T cell receptor beta chains from one sample sequenced in a study of CD4+ T cells in melanoma (dated by TCRdb to between 2021 and 2022). The method was the immunoSEQ multiplex PCR assay. What TCRdb holds here is the immuneACCESS table cut down to in-frame rearrangements. Part of the clones is not present; checked against another copy, under half of the missing clones reflect an unresolved V gene, and the others are unexplained. The sample yields some 110,000 clones; 80% to 95% were counted once. Around 3.3% of the sample comes from the top ten. Sequences were obtained from peripheral blood. These receptors were taken from a human donor with melanoma.

The CDR3 bases are TGTGCCACTCGTTCTAGGCAGACGCAGTATTTT. Protein: CATRSRQTQYF. This chain joins TRBV15 and TRBJ2-3; D uncertain. The germline gives CDR1 LNHNV, CDR2 YYDKDF (reference sequence). The ends were cut back, 9 bases at V and 9 bases at J, with 13 bases in the middle. This CDR3 region has 11 residues.

This clone was counted only a few times. V gene TRBV7-9 combines with J gene TRBJ1-6; weak D call: TRBD1 (6 bases). The CDR3 consists of 12 residues. Germline V gene data show CDR1 as SEHNR and CDR2 as FQNEAQ (reference sequence). Trimming removed 5 bases from V and 14 bases from J, with 13 bases in between. The CDR3 is CASSPQGEALHF. CDR3 DNA: TGTGCCAGCAGCCCACAGGGCGAGGCCCTCCACTTT.

As DNA, the CDR3 is TGTGCCAGCAGCAGCAGACTAGCGGGAGATTACGAGCAGTACTTC. It specifies CASSSRLAGDYEQYF. The rearrangement links TRBV4-2 to TRBJ2-7; 12 nucleotides align to TRBD2. This CDR3 has 15 residues. Per germline, CDR1 LGHNA and CDR2 YNFKEQ. Trimming cost V 5 bases and J 4 bases; bases outside gene matches: 6.

In this sample, this clone turned up once. V gene TRBV6-1 combines with J gene TRBJ1-3; D is possibly TRBD1 (5 bases). The germline gives CDR1 MNHNS, CDR2 SASEGT. The germline V and J ends were trimmed by 3 bases and 3 bases, with 12 bases remaining between them. This CDR3 is 15 amino acids long. The DNA of the CDR3 is TGTGCCAGCAGTGAGAATCAGGGTGGTGGAAACACCATATATTTT. Translation gives CASSENQGGGNTIYF.

V usage is TRBV6-4 and J usage is TRBJ1-2; no firm D call. In germline, CDR1 is MRHNA, CDR2 SNTAGT. Trimming took 6 bases from V and 0 from J, leaving 14 bases between them. The CDR3 totals 15 residues. CDR3 coding DNA: TGTGCCAGCAGCGCCCGGTTCGCGGCTAACTATGGCTACACCTTC. Its translation is CASSARFAANYGYTF.

The chain carries TRBV18 and TRBJ1-2; D is uncertain. V lost 2 bases to trimming and J lost 5 bases, with 24 bases between them. The CDR3 has 18 residues. The germline gives CDR1 KGHSH, CDR2 LQKENI. CDR3: CASSPGGLASGQDYGYTF. CDR3 DNA: TGTGCCAGCTCACCAGGTGGCTTAGCCAGCGGTCAAGATTATGGCTACACCTTC.

The CDR3, as DNA: TGTGCCAGCAGACAGGGACTAGCGGCGAGCTCCTACAATGAGCAGTTCTTC. Translated, it gives CASRQGLAASSYNEQFF. The rearrangement uses TRBV7-9 and TRBJ2-1, with 11 bases identical to TRBD2. The CDR3 length is 17 residues. Germline V gene data show CDR1 as SEHNR and CDR2 as FQNEAQ (reference sequence). The trim removed 6 bases at V and 0 bases at J, leaving 7 bases unmatched.

The chain employs TRBV5-1 and TRBJ2-3; 13 bases align to TRBD2. CDR3 size: 16 residues. V lost 4 bases and J lost 2; bases outside the gene matches: 4. Germline values: CDR1 SGHRS, CDR2 YFSETQ. The CDR3 loop reads CASSLGLAGDTDTQYF. The CDR3 DNA sequence: TGCGCCAGCAGCCTCGGACTAGCGGGGGACACAGATACGCAGTATTTT.

The J gene is TRBJ2-1, the V gene TRBV11-3; D is perhaps TRBD1 (5 bases). The V gene's germline CDR1 is SGHNT and CDR2 YENEEA. V was clipped by 5 bases and J by 8 bases, with 19 bases between them. The CDR3 length is 15 residues. The CDR3 protein is CASSPRVLGVDEQFF. The CDR3 DNA is TGTGCCAGCAGCCCAAGGGTTCTAGGGGTAGATGAGCAGTTCTTC.

J is TRBJ1-1 and V is TRBV7-3; 7 nucleotides agree with TRBD1. The CDR3 is made up of 14 amino acids. V dropped 0 bases and J dropped 5; count of bases not matched to a gene: 3. Germline CDR1 is SGHTA and CDR2 is FQGTGA. The CDR3 sequence is CASSLTGGGTEAFF. DNA for the CDR3: TGTGCCAGCAGCTTAACAGGGGGCGGGACTGAAGCTTTCTTT.

The chain joins TRBV28 to TRBJ2-7; 7 nucleotides match TRBD1. CDR3 length equals 13 residues. The junction had 8 bases not matched to a gene; V was cut back by 7 bases and J by 5 bases. Looked up from germline, CDR1 is MDHEN and CDR2 is SYDVKM. The CDR3 is CASIDREINEQYF. For the CDR3, the DNA is TGTGCCAGCATCGACAGGGAAATCAACGAGCAGTACTTC.

The chain employs TRBV7-3 and TRBJ1-1; TRBD1 matches at 8 bases. CDR1 and CDR2 from the germline V gene are SGHTA and FQGTGA. Losses at the gene ends were 5 bases for V and 1 base for J; bases not matched to a gene: 6. The CDR3 has 15 amino acids. Here the CDR3 reads CASSGPGQANTEAFF. The CDR3 region has the DNA TGTGCCAGCAGCGGACCGGGACAGGCGAACACTGAAGCTTTCTTT.

V is TRBV7-9 and J is TRBJ2-7; 8 bases are a match to TRBD2. Germline-derived CDR1 and CDR2 are SEHNR and FQNEAQ (reference sequence). Unmatched junction bases numbered 10, after V lost 6 bases and J lost 3 bases. The CDR3 loop spans 15 amino acids. This chain's CDR3 is CASSPLSGTSYEQYF. In DNA form, the CDR3 reads TGTGCCAGCAGTCCACTATCCGGGACTAGCTACGAGCAGTACTTC.

CDR3 residues: CASSTGQGAYEQYF. In DNA, the CDR3 is TGCGCCAGCAGCACGGGACAGGGGGCCTACGAGCAGTACTTC. The V call is TRBV5-1, the J call TRBJ2-7, with 11 bases that match TRBD1. CDR1 is SGHRS and CDR2 is YFSETQ in the germline V gene. J lost 2 bases, V lost 4 bases, and 2 bases had no gene match. The length of the CDR3 is 14 residues.

The table lists this clone with a count of one. The chain joins TRBV4-2 to TRBJ2-3; D might be TRBD2 (5 bases). The V and J ends lost 1 base and 3 bases respectively, with 17 bases between them. Per germline, CDR1 LGHNA and CDR2 YNFKEQ. This CDR3 has 17 amino acids. The CDR3 protein is CASSQGRASYTTDTQYF. The CDR3 nucleotides are TGTGCCAGCAGCCAAGGGCGGGCCTCCTACACAACAGATACGCAGTATTTT.

This clone was counted a single time. The chain links TRBV7-3 to TRBJ2-2; no clear D. Germline V gene sequence: CDR1 SGHTA, CDR2 FQGTGA. Trimming removed 1 base from V and 6 bases from J, with 6 bases in between. This CDR3 is built from 13 residues. The CDR3 reads CASSLIGPGELFF. The CDR3 DNA reads TGTGCCAGCAGCTTAATCGGGCCCGGGGAGCTGTTTTTT.

The rearrangement links TRBV27 to TRBJ2-7, with D perhaps TRBD2 (6 bases). Germline values: CDR1 MNHEY, CDR2 SMNVEV (reference sequence). This CDR3 is 16 amino acids long. Deletions cut 8 bases from V and 0 bases from J, with 20 bases between. CDR3 residues: CASFTPRGRGSYEQYF. For the CDR3, the DNA is TGTGCCAGCTTTACCCCGCGTGGGCGGGGCTCCTACGAGCAGTACTTC.

The chain is built from TRBV7-3 and TRBJ2-3; D gene unclear. The CDR3 extends over 14 amino acids. Trimming pared 2 bases from V and 0 bases from J, leaving 6 bases between. The germline CDR1 and CDR2 sequences are SGHTA and FQGTGA. The CDR3 sequence: CASSLWLSTDTQYF. The CDR3 bases are TGTGCCAGCAGCTTATGGCTTAGCACAGATACGCAGTATTTT.

This chain uses TRBV6-5 with TRBJ2-7; D uncertain. CDR1 and CDR2 (germline): MNHEY, SVGAGI. This CDR3 has 12 amino acids. The V end was cut by 5 bases, the J end by 4 bases, with 9 bases between. CDR3 residues: CASSDQVYEQYF. The CDR3 DNA reads as TGTGCCAGCAGTGATCAGGTGTACGAGCAGTACTTC.

The rearrangement uses TRBV5-5 and TRBJ2-4; D gene uncertain. V was trimmed by 4 bases and J by 0 bases, leaving 14 bases between them. Germline V lookup: CDR1 SGHKS, CDR2 YYEKEE (reference sequence). This CDR3 spans 16 amino acids. CDR3 region: CASSHPQSLAKNIQYF. DNA for the CDR3: TGTGCCAGCAGCCACCCTCAGAGTCTAGCCAAAAACATTCAGTACTTC.

The rearrangement joins TRBV11-3 to TRBJ2-7; perhaps TRBD1 as D (6 bases). The CDR3 covers 15 residues. CDR1 and CDR2 from the germline V gene are SGHNT and YENEEA. Trimming pared 5 bases from V and 1 base from J, leaving 15 bases between. For the CDR3, the DNA is TGTGCCAGCAGCGAGGACAGTGACCCTTCCTACGAGCAGTACTTC. Translating it yields CASSEDSDPSYEQYF.

This clone has a handful of counts. The V and J genes are TRBV7-9 and TRBJ2-7; TRBD2 matches at 7 bases. Losses at the gene ends were 1 base for V and 2 bases for J; bases not matched to a gene: 8. CDR3 size: 16 residues. Germline V gene data show CDR1 as SEHNR and CDR2 as FQNEAQ (reference sequence). DNA of the CDR3: TGTGCCAGCAGCTTAGGGGGGGGTAGAGTCGCCTACGAGCAGTACTTC. It yields the protein CASSLGGGRVAYEQYF. The full variable domain, rest sourced from reference TRBV7-9 and TRBJ2-7, is DTGVSQNPRHKITKRGQNVTFRCDPISEHNRLYWYRQTLGQGPEFLTYFQNEAQLEKSRLLSDRFSAERPKGSFSTLEIQRTEQGDSAMYLCASSLGGGRVAYEQYFGPGTRLTVT.

This chain connects TRBV9 to TRBJ2-2; 7 bases match TRBD1. CDR1 and CDR2 from the germline V gene are SGDLS and YYNGEE. After removal of 0 bases from V and 6 bases from J, the junction contained 5 bases not matched to a gene. The CDR3 runs 15 residues. CDR3 in amino acids: CASSVGPGQAGELFF. In nucleotides, the CDR3 is TGTGCCAGCAGCGTAGGCCCCGGACAGGCCGGGGAGCTGTTTTTT.

This sequence joins TRBV6-4 and TRBJ1-5, with D unresolved. V was cut by 4 bases and J by 8 bases, with 21 bases left in between. Germline V gives CDR1 MRHNA, CDR2 SNTAGT. The CDR3 covers 16 residues. DNA of the CDR3: TGTGCCAGCAGTGGGGGTTGGGCGCGGGGTCTGGAGCCCCAGCATTTT. It translates to CASSGGWARGLEPQHF.

The V call is TRBV28, the J call TRBJ2-1; D ambiguous. The ends were cut back, 4 bases at V and 8 bases at J, with 9 bases in the middle. The CDR3 spans 12 residues. Germline V CDR1 and CDR2: MDHEN, SYDVKM. The CDR3 coding sequence is TGTGCCAGCAGTTCGGTGTACGATGAGCAGTTCTTC. Its protein product is CASSSVYDEQFF.

The chain joins TRBV19 to TRBJ2-2, with D perhaps given as TRBD1 or TRBD2 (5 bases each). Germline values: CDR1 LNHDA, CDR2 SQIVND (reference sequence). The V end was cut by 2 bases, the J end by 7 bases, with 11 bases between. The CDR3 contains 14 residues. CDR3 sequence reads: CASSIWGKHGELFF. Written as DNA, the CDR3 is TGTGCCAGTAGTATATGGGGGAAACACGGGGAGCTGTTTTTT.

The chain links TRBV4-3 to TRBJ2-7, with 7 bases identical to TRBD2. Trimming removed 1 base from V and 3 bases from J; junction bases left unmatched: 6. Germline-derived CDR1 and CDR2 are LGHNA and YSLEER. CDR3 length: 15 amino acids. CDR3 residues: CASSQGPSGDYEQYF. The CDR3 region has the DNA TGCGCCAGCAGCCAAGGGCCTAGCGGAGACTACGAGCAGTACTTC.